What follows is one T cell receptor (beta chain) and its context. The antigen remains unidentified. The data stem from a study of T cell responses to AZD1222 COVID-19 vaccine. Per the germline V gene, CDR1 is SGHDT and CDR2 is YYEEEE. V lost 0 bases, J lost 0 bases, and 11 bases stayed unmatched. The CDR3 consists of 19 residues. Study-wide results and caveats: The donor cohort was predominantly white British with a female majority, and clonal diversity may have been underestimated. Baseline seropositives among AZD1222 recipients totaled only 5 to 7.

Clones were sequenced by immunoSEQ multiplex PCR, and TCRdb holds only the in-frame ones, with some missing. Of roughly 98,000 clones listed, roughly 86% are singletons. The rearrangement links TRBV5-6 to TRBJ2-7, with TRBD2 matching 11 bases. This clonotype originated in an adult who received the AZD1222 COVID-19 vaccine. The source was peripheral blood, collected 28 days after the second AZD1222 dose. The DNA of the CDR3 is TGTGCCAGCAGCTTGGCGGAGACTAGCGGGACACAATTCTCCTACGAGCAGTACTTC. Translating gives CASSLAETSGTQFSYEQYF.